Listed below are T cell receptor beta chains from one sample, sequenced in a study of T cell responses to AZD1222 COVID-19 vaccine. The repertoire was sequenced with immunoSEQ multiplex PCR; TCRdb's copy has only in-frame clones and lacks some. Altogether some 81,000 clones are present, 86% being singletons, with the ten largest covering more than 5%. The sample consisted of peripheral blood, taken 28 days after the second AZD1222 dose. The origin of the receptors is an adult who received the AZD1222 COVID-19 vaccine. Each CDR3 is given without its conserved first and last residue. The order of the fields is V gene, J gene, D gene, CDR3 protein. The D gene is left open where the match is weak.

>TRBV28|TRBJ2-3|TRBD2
ASTLWDSGGTDTQY
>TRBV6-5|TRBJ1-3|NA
ASSTTNTIY
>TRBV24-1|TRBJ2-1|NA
ATSPHPWGGYNEQF
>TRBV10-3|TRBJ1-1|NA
AISGGGFEAF
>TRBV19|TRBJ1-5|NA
ASQSGDQPQH
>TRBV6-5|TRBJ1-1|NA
ASFYGDSSTEAF
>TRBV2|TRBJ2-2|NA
ASMGLKGVTGELF
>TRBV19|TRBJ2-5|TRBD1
ASSIAGGITETQY
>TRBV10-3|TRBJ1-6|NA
AIGGSYNSPLH
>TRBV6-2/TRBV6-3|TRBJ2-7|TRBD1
ASSYGQGLQY
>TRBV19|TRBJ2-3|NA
ATGLGGTDTQY
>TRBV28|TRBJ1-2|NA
ASSFRGYGYT
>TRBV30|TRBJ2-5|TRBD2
AWRTSGKETQY
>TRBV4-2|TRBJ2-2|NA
ASAPGGGQGPTGELF
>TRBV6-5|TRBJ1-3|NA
ASSYARGSGNTIY
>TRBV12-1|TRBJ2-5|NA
ASSFEGPKPQY
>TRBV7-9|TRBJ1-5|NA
ASSPRGGRNQPQH
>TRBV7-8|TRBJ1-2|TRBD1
ASSPGDRGSKGYT
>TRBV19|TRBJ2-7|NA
ASSITHDGASSYEQY
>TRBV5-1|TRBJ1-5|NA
ASSLWTGDNQPQH
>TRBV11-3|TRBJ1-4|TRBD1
ASSSPKTGAGAVREKLF
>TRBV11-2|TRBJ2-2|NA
ASSPRDGNTGELF
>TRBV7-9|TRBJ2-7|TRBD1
ASSQDRVLTEQY
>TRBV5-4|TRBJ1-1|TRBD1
ASSSGQGVDTEAF
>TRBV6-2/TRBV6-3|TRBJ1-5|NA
ASSYTGGAFSGNQPQH
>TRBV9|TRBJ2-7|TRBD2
ASSVGWAGVEEQY
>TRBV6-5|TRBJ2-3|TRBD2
ASSLGLAGDTQY
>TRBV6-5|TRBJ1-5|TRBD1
ASSYGQGRNQPQH
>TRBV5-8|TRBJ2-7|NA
ASSLGGRYEQY
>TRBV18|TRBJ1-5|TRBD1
ASSPSSGGGNQPQH
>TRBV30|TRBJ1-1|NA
AWSGSQWAF
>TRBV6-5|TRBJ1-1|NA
ASSPGRGAF
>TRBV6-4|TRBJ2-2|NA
ASSDSKGLAGELF
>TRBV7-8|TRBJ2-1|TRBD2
ASSTRGTSGRAVGEQF
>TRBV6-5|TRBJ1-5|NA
ASSYGGSNQPQH
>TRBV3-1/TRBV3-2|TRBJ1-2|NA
ASSPLGGTGGGYT
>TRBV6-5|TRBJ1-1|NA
ASKGEGFF
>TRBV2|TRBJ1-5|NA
ASSDWAGQYAQH
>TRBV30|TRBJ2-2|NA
ALRASWAGELF
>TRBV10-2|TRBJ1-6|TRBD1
ASSEGQGYSPLH
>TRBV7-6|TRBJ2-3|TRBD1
ASNLGTQGADTQY
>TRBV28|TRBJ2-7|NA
ASTSGAAYEQY
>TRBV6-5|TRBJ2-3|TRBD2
ASSYGTSARFGTQY
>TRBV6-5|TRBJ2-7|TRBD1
ANLGQGAVSYEQY
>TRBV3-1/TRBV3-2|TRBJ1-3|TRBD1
ASSQGTGGNTIY
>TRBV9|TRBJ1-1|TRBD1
ASSSPGGGNTEAF
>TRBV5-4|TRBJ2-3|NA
ASSSPLGSTDTQY
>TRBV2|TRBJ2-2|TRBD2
ASSEREGRNGELF
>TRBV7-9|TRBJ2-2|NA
ASSPYGFLGNTGELF
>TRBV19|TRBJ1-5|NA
ASSIRVNQPQH
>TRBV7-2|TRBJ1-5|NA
ASSAIQSQPQH
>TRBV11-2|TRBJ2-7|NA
ASSRRGHEQY
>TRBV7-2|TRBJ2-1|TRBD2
ASSPFPGLEDEQF